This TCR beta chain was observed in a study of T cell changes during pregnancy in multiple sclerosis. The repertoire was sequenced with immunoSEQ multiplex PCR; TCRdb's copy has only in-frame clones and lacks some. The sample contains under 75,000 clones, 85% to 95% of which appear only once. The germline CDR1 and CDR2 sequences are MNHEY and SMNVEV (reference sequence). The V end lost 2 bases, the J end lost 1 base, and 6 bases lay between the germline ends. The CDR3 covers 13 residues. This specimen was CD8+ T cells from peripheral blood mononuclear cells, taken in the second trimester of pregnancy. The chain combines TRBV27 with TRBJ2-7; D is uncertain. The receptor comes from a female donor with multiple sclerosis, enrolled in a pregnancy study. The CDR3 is CASSLIASYEQYF. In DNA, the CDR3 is TGTGCCAGCAGTTTAATTGCGTCCTACGAGCAGTACTTC.